This is a list of T cell receptor beta chains from one sample in a study of CD8+CD57+ T cells in acquired aplastic anemia. TCRdb recomputed calls from the reads with MiXCR, one row per CDR3 protein. Of 150,000 to 200,000 distinct CDR3 sequences in the sample, 47% are singletons; the top ten hold about 2.8%. Sequencing was carried out using sorted CD4+, CD8+, or CD8+CD57+ T cells (not recorded which) from PBMCs. These receptors were obtained from a human donor with aplastic anemia. CDR3s include the opening cysteine and the closing phenylalanine or tryptophan. The order of the fields is J gene, V gene, D gene, clone size, CDR3 length, CDR3 protein, CDR3 DNA. D genes are given only for firm matches. Part of the rows lack a size; the others show once, few, many or a class for expanded clones.

J: TRBJ2-2
V: TRBV6-5
D: .
size: .
length: 16
CDR3: CAISYTDGTTTGELFF
DNA: TGTGCCATCAGTTACACCGACGGGACAACCACCGGGGAGCTGTTTTTT

J: TRBJ2-1
V: TRBV5-4
D: TRBD2
size: .
length: 19
CDR3: CSSSLLGLAGGSSYNEQFF
DNA: TGTTCCAGCAGCTTGTTGGGACTAGCGGGAGGGAGCTCCTACAATGAGCAGTTCTTC

J: TRBJ2-7
V: TRBV19
D: .
size: few
length: 13
CDR3: CASSRQVSYEQYF
DNA: TGTGCCAGTAGTAGACAGGTGAGCTACGAGCAGTACTTC

J: TRBJ1-3
V: TRBV19
D: .
size: many
length: 16
CDR3: CASSMAGNAPGNTIYF
DNA: TGTGCCAGTAGTATGGCAGGGAATGCTCCTGGAAACACCATATATTTT

J: TRBJ1-6
V: TRBV19
D: .
size: .
length: 12
CDR3: CASSIVNSPLHF
DNA: TGTGCCAGTAGTATAGTCAATTCACCCCTCCACTTT

J: TRBJ2-6
V: TRBV9
D: .
size: many
length: 16
CDR3: CASSVATGFGSNVLTF
DNA: TGTGCCAGCAGCGTAGCTACGGGCTTTGGGTCCAACGTCCTGACTTTC

J: TRBJ2-5
V: TRBV6-1
D: .
size: .
length: 14
CDR3: CASAEDLPQETQYF
DNA: TGTGCCAGCGCGGAGGATCTACCCCAAGAGACCCAGTACTTC

J: TRBJ1-3
V: TRBV30
D: .
size: few
length: 10
CDR3: CAFLGNTIYF
DNA: TGTGCCTTTTTAGGAAACACCATATATTTT

J: TRBJ2-2
V: TRBV11-3
D: .
size: many
length: 14
CDR3: CASSLDAGHGELFF
DNA: TGTGCCAGCAGCTTAGATGCAGGTCACGGGGAGCTGTTTTTT

J: TRBJ2-1
V: TRBV2
D: .
size: few
length: 13
CDR3: CASSGSGFNEQFF
DNA: TGTGCCAGCAGCGGTAGTGGGTTCAATGAGCAGTTCTTC

J: TRBJ1-6
V: TRBV7-2
D: .
size: once
length: 11
CDR3: CASSSGGGFHF
DNA: TGTGCCAGCAGCTCCGGCGGGGGGTTCCACTTT

J: TRBJ2-3
V: TRBV28
D: .
size: many
length: 14
CDR3: CASSSLATTDTQYF
DNA: TGTGCCAGCAGTTCCCTAGCGACCACAGATACGCAGTATTTT

J: TRBJ2-5
V: TRBV10-3
D: TRBD2
size: .
length: 14
CDR3: CASSASGAQETQYF
DNA: TGTGCCTCCAGTGCTAGCGGGGCCCAGGAGACCCAGTACTTC

J: TRBJ2-3
V: TRBV20-1
D: TRBD2
size: many
length: 13
CDR3: CSEGGLNTDTQYF
DNA: TGCAGTGAGGGAGGGCTAAACACAGATACGCAGTATTTT

J: TRBJ2-3
V: TRBV5-1
D: .
size: once
length: 12
CDR3: CASSLRSDTQYF
DNA: TGCGCCAGCAGCCTACGTTCAGATACGCAGTATTTT

J: TRBJ2-1
V: TRBV5-1
D: .
size: many
length: 15
CDR3: CASSPVGGPGNEQFF
DNA: TGCGCCAGCAGCCCAGTTGGAGGGCCAGGCAATGAGCAGTTCTTC

J: TRBJ2-3
V: TRBV5-1
D: TRBD2
size: many
length: 15
CDR3: CASSSGLADTDTQYF
DNA: TGCGCCAGCAGCTCGGGACTAGCGGACACAGATACGCAGTATTTT